These 22 T cell receptor beta chains originate from one sample sequenced in a study of blood T cell repertoires in COVID-19. TCRdb's copy holds only in-frame clones and misses some; the assay was immunoSEQ multiplex PCR. This repertoire shows 190,000 or so clones, around nine tenths found once; its top ten account for roughly 6.7%. What was sequenced was peripheral blood. These receptor sequences come from a man aged 35 to 55 with acute or convalescent COVID-19.

The CDR3 sequence is CASSFGVGPGELFF. DNA for the CDR3: TGCGCCAGCAGCTTCGGGGTAGGGCCCGGGGAGCTGTTTTTT. The V gene is TRBV5-1, the J gene TRBJ2-2; possibly TRBD2 for D (5 bases). Trimming left V 2 bases short and J 6 bases short, with 11 bases between. Per the germline V gene, CDR1 is SGHRS and CDR2 is YFSETQ. CDR3 length equals 14 residues.

The chain recombines TRBV12-2 with TRBJ2-3; the table assigns TRBD1, which was not confirmed against the DNA. TRBV12-2 is described as a pseudogene. The CDR3 loop spans 15 amino acids. For the CDR3, the DNA is TGTGCAAGTCGCTTAAAGGACAGGGGGACAGATACGCAGTATTTT. Translation: CASRLKDRGTDTQYF.

The J gene is TRBJ1-5, the V gene TRBV7-9, with a tentative D call TRBD1 (6 bases). Trimming cost V 3 bases and J 3 bases, with 9 bases left between them. Germline values: CDR1 SEHNR, CDR2 FQNEAQ (reference sequence). The CDR3 is 14 residues long. Written as DNA, the CDR3 is TGTGCCAGCAGCTTGGGGGCCCTCAATCAGCCCCAGCATTTT. Translating it yields CASSLGALNQPQHF.

The chain recombines TRBV5-1 with TRBJ2-7, with D possibly being TRBD2 (5 bases). Trimming pared 7 bases from V and 5 bases from J, leaving 16 bases between. The germline V gene has CDR1 SGHRS and CDR2 YFSETQ. This CDR3 comprises 13 residues. This chain's CDR3 is CASRLGVSDEQYF. The CDR3 DNA is TGCGCCAGCCGGCTCGGGGTCAGTGACGAGCAGTACTTC.

This clone was recorded once. This chain links TRBV7-2 with TRBJ1-2, with TRBD1 matching 7 bases. The CDR3 covers 15 residues. The germline V gene has CDR1 SGHTA and CDR2 FQGNSA. After removal of 5 bases from V and 0 bases from J, the junction contained 6 bases not matched to a gene. The CDR3 coding sequence is TGTGCCAGCAGCCCGCGGGACAGCCCTAACTATGGCTACACCTTC. Amino acids: CASSPRDSPNYGYTF.

The rearrangement joins TRBV19 to TRBJ1-2; 7 bases match TRBD1. The V gene's germline CDR1 is LNHDA and CDR2 SQIVND (reference sequence). The V gene end was trimmed by 1 base and the J gene end by 4 bases; junction bases not matched to a gene: 3. CDR3 length: 14 amino acids. CDR3 DNA sequence: TGTGCCAGTAGTATAGCAGGACAGGTCTATGGCTACACCTTC. It translates to CASSIAGQVYGYTF.

This clone was counted once. V usage is TRBV19 and J usage is TRBJ2-7, with D possibly TRBD1 on 5 matching bases. This CDR3 is 14 amino acids long. Trimming removed 1 base from V and 1 base from J, with 8 bases in between. In germline, CDR1 is LNHDA, CDR2 SQIVND (reference sequence). The DNA of the CDR3 is TGTGCCAGTAGTATAGGACAGCAGTCCTACGAGCAGTACTTC. Translated: CASSIGQQSYEQYF. Full variable domain (missing parts from reference TRBV19 and TRBJ2-7): DGGITQSPKYLFRKEGQNVTLSCEQNLNHDAMYWYRQDPGQGLRLIYYSQIVNDFQKGDIAEGYSVSREKKESFPLTVTSAQKNPTAFYLCASSIGQQSYEQYFGPGTRLTVT.

The chain joins TRBV6-1 to TRBJ2-7; possibly TRBD1 for D (7 bases). From germline, CDR1 is MNHNS and CDR2 SASEGT. Between the trimmed V and J ends, which lost 4 bases and 0 bases, there was a span of 16 bases. This CDR3 has 16 amino acids. DNA of the CDR3: TGTGCCAGCAGTGTAAATCCAGGGGGGAGCTCCTACGAGCAGTACTTC. This gives the protein CASSVNPGGSSYEQYF.

The chain employs TRBV5-1 and TRBJ2-7, with 10 bases that match TRBD1. V shed 0 bases and J 5 bases; nucleotides not matched to a gene: 2. The germline V gene encodes CDR1 SGHRS and CDR2 YFSETQ. The CDR3 loop spans 14 amino acids. The chain's CDR3 is CASSLVTGGDEQYF. Here the CDR3 DNA reads TGCGCCAGCAGCTTGGTGACAGGGGGCGACGAGCAGTACTTC.

This chain uses TRBV6-5 with TRBJ2-7; 10 bases line up with TRBD2. The CDR3 is 16 residues long. With V trimmed by 4 bases and J by 0 bases, 6 bases remained unmatched. From germline, CDR1 is MNHEY and CDR2 SVGAGI. The CDR3: CASSWGSGGTSYEQYF. Written as DNA, the CDR3 is TGTGCCAGCAGTTGGGGTAGCGGGGGGACCTCCTACGAGCAGTACTTC.

This clone was found once. The chain recombines TRBV6-4 with TRBJ1-1; TRBD1 matches 9 bases. Germline V gene sequence: CDR1 MRHNA, CDR2 SNTAGT. CDR3 size: 15 residues. V was clipped by 8 bases and J by 1 base; unmatched bases: 8. The DNA of the CDR3 is TGTGCCAGCGCCGCTTGGACAGGGGCGAACACTGAAGCTTTCTTT. It yields the protein CASAAWTGANTEAFF.

This clone was picked up one time. The rearrangement uses TRBV29-1 and TRBJ1-4; 10 bases are shared with TRBD1. CDR1 and CDR2 (germline): SQVTM, ANQGSEA. The CDR3 runs to 14 residues. V lost 4 bases and J lost 7; bases outside the gene matches: 6. CDR3 sequence (DNA): TGCAGCGTTGGCCATGGGACAGGGGTTGAAAAACTGTTTTTT. Translated: CSVGHGTGVEKLFF.

This sequence joins TRBV27 and TRBJ2-2; possibly TRBD2 for D (6 bases). This CDR3 comprises 15 residues. From germline, CDR1 is MNHEY and CDR2 SMNVEV (reference sequence). Trimming removed 6 bases from V and 7 bases from J, with 18 bases in between. CDR3 in amino acids: CASSSPGLPGGELFF. The DNA of the CDR3 is TGTGCCAGCAGCTCCCCGGGACTCCCTGGCGGGGAGCTGTTTTTT.

The chain recombines TRBV10-3 with TRBJ1-2, with 9 bases lining up with TRBD1. The CDR3 is 14 amino acids. The ends lost 4 bases at V and 3 bases at J; junction bases unmatched: 3. Germline CDR1 ENHRY, CDR2 SYGVKD. The CDR3 region is CAISGTGGDYGYTF. In DNA form, the CDR3 reads TGTGCCATCAGTGGAACAGGGGGCGACTATGGCTACACCTTC.

This rearrangement joins TRBV28 to TRBJ2-5; D is uncertain. The CDR3 spans 12 residues. Germline V gene sequence: CDR1 MDHEN, CDR2 SYDVKM. Trimming shortened V by 2 bases and J by 5 bases, and 6 bases separated the two germline ends. CDR3 residues: CASSLLRETQYF. The CDR3 nucleotides are TGTGCCAGCAGTTTACTTCGGGAGACCCAGTACTTC.

In its sample, this clone was seen a few times. For the CDR3, the DNA is TGTGCCAGCAGCTTCCTACGCGGACAGGGCACTAATGAAAAACTGTTTTTT. Amino acid sequence: CASSFLRGQGTNEKLFF. The chain employs TRBV7-2 and TRBJ1-4; 8 bases line up with TRBD1. V dropped 3 bases and J dropped 2; count of bases not matched to a gene: 8. The germline V gene encodes CDR1 SGHTA and CDR2 FQGNSA. The length of the CDR3 is 17 residues. The variable domain in full, with the rest retrieved from reference TRBV7-2 and TRBJ1-4, is GAGVSQSPSNKVTEKGKDVELRCDPISGHTALYWYRQSLGQGLEFLIYFQGNSAPDKSGLPSDRFSAERTGGSVSTLTIQRTQQEDSAVYLCASSFLRGQGTNEKLFFGSGTQLSVL.

This clone appeared a single time. DNA of the CDR3: TGTGCCTGGAGTGTCTTAGATACGCAGTATTTT. Protein: CAWSVLDTQYF. The J gene is TRBJ2-3, the V gene TRBV30; D is uncertain. Trimming removed 0 bases at V and 5 bases at J, with 3 bases between. Germline values: CDR1 GTSNPN, CDR2 SVGIG (reference sequence). This CDR3 is 11 amino acids long.

The CDR3 coding sequence is TGCGCCAGCAGCCAGACAGGGGGCGGGACTGAAGCTTTCTTT. This codes for CASSQTGGGTEAFF. The J gene is TRBJ1-1, the V gene TRBV4-3, with 10 bases aligning to TRBD1. Germline loops: CDR1 LGHNA, CDR2 YSLEER. The V gene end was trimmed by 3 bases and the J gene end by 5 bases; junction bases not matched to a gene: 3. CDR3 length equals 14 residues.

The chain couples TRBV9 to TRBJ1-5; no reliable D call. This CDR3 has 15 amino acids. V was clipped by 0 bases and J by 6 bases, with 13 bases between them. Per the germline V gene, CDR1 is SGDLS and CDR2 is YYNGEE. CDR3 sequence reads: CASSVAAGEPQPQHF. In DNA, the CDR3 is TGTGCCAGCAGCGTAGCAGCCGGGGAGCCTCAGCCCCAGCATTTT.

The chain employs TRBV6-5 and TRBJ2-2, with 10 bases that match TRBD1. V lost 6 bases, J lost 5 bases, and 6 bases stayed unmatched. This CDR3 region has 15 residues. Germline CDR1 and CDR2: MNHEY and SVGAGI. The CDR3 DNA reads as TGTGCCAGCAGGATGGGACAGGGGAGGACCGGGGAGCTGTTTTTT. It encodes CASRMGQGRTGELFF.

The chain recombines TRBV5-8 with TRBJ1-2; D ambiguous. This CDR3 contains 12 residues. Germline V gene lookup returns CDR1 SGHTS and CDR2 YDEGEE. V lost 7 bases and J 4 bases, leaving 11 bases between the germline ends. The CDR3 region has the DNA TGTGCCAGCTCAAAACGGGGCTATGGCTACACCTTC. This codes for CASSKRGYGYTF.

The chain is built from TRBV9 and TRBJ2-7, with 7 bases fitting TRBD1. Trimming cost V 4 bases and J 2 bases; bases outside gene matches: 12. Germline CDR1 and CDR2: SGDLS and YYNGEE. The CDR3 loop spans 16 amino acids. CDR3 amino acids: CASSYPRTGLPYEQYF. CDR3 nucleotides: TGTGCCAGCAGCTACCCTCGGACAGGTCTACCCTACGAGCAGTACTTC.